Sequencing of this TCR beta chain was carried out in a study of T-cell reconstitution after alpha-beta-depleted transplantation in children. Study findings and constraints: Two months or so post-transplant, alpha-beta T cells reportedly derived from several hundred expanded graft clones. Surviving thymic progenitors and recipient T cells were the source of high TCRbeta diversity at day 60 in some patients. A year post-transplant, T-cell counts and diversity derived mostly from newly produced T cells.

The library targeted TCRbeta and was prepared with unique molecular identifiers. TCRdb re-derived calls from the PCR reads in MiXCR, one entry per CDR3 protein. The data contain around 80,000 distinct CDR3 sequences, around 18% of them singletons. Looked up from germline, CDR1 is SGDLS and CDR2 is YYNGEE. The CDR3 covers 14 residues. V shed 5 bases, J shed 11 bases, and the junction held 12 bases outside the gene matches. This clonotype has at least ten counts. The antigen is undetermined. The sample was PBMCs, mostly from graft donor cells, taken 360 days after TCRalphabeta/CD19-depleted stem cell transplant. V usage is TRBV9 and J usage is TRBJ2-3; 9 nucleotides match TRBD2. The TCR was taken from a male patient between 2 and 15 years old who had a stem cell transplant for acute lymphoblastic leukemia, so the T cells may come from the graft donor. The CDR3 sequence is CASSFNVGLAGQYF. The CDR3 DNA reads as TGTGCCAGCAGTTTTAACGTGGGACTAGCTGGGCAGTATTTT.